The 30 T cell receptor beta chains reported below all come from one sample, sequenced in a study of blood T cell repertoires in COVID-19. Sequencing was performed with immunoSEQ multiplex PCR; in TCRdb, only in-frame clones are kept and a portion is missing. The sample has some 290,000 clones, 88% seen once. The source material was peripheral blood. These receptors were collected from a woman aged 25-40 years with COVID-19, enrolled during active disease.

The J gene is TRBJ2-7, the V gene TRBV18, with D perhaps matching TRBD2 (5 bases). Germline loops: CDR1 KGHSH, CDR2 LQKENI. The CDR3 has 13 residues. V was pared by 6 bases and J by 2 bases, with 11 bases between. The CDR3 bases are TGTGCCAGCTCCCGAGAGGGTCCCTACGAGCAGTACTTC. The encoded protein is CASSREGPYEQYF.

The CDR3 DNA sequence: TGTGCCAGCAGCTTAGACGGTTCCTACGAGCAGTACTTC. Protein sequence: CASSLDGSYEQYF. The chain combines TRBV7-9 with TRBJ2-7, with D unresolved. CDR3 size: 13 residues. V dropped 1 base and J dropped 1 base, with 5 bases sitting between them. Germline lookup yields CDR1 SEHNR and CDR2 FQNEAQ (reference sequence).

The chain uses TRBV24-1 and TRBJ2-1, with D perhaps TRBD2 (6 bases). The germline gives CDR1 KGHDR, CDR2 SFDVKD. V lost 4 bases, J lost 14 bases, and 20 bases lay in between. CDR3 length equals 14 residues. CDR3 sequence reads: CATSERRGGVDKFF. CDR3 DNA sequence: TGTGCCACCAGTGAACGGAGGGGCGGGGTTGATAAGTTCTTC.

This clone came up a few times. V and J are TRBV14 and TRBJ2-7, with a tentative D call TRBD2 (5 bases). The CDR3 runs 13 residues. CDR1 and CDR2 (germline): SGHDN, FVKESK. The V and J ends lost 3 bases and 2 bases respectively, with 8 bases between them. The CDR3 bases are TGTGCCAGCAGCCAGGGAGTAGCCTACGAGCAGTACTTC. As protein: CASSQGVAYEQYF.

This chain links TRBV10-1 with TRBJ1-5, with D possibly TRBD1 on 6 matching bases. Germline lookup yields CDR1 WNHNN and CDR2 SYGVQD (reference sequence). V gave up 4 bases and J gave up 2 bases, with 18 bases separating them. The CDR3 covers 17 residues. CDR3 sequence (DNA): TGCGCCAGCAGTGGGGGGGGCAGGGGCCTACGCAATCAGCCCCAGCATTTT. As protein: CASSGGGRGLRNQPQHF.

The chain recombines TRBV2 with TRBJ2-7; the D is unclear. Trimming pared 3 bases from V and 4 bases from J, leaving 10 bases between. Germline values: CDR1 SNHLY, CDR2 FYNNEI. CDR3 length: 13 amino acids. The CDR3, as DNA: TGTGCCAGCAGTGACCCCGTAGTTTACGAGCAGTACTTC. Its protein is CASSDPVVYEQYF.

The V gene is TRBV10-2, the J gene TRBJ1-2; TRBD1 might be the D (6 bases). The V end lost 5 bases, the J end lost 4 bases, and 14 bases lay between the germline ends. The CDR3 consists of 14 residues. Germline loops: CDR1 WSHSY, CDR2 SAAADI. CDR3 region: CASSRDKASYGYTF. As DNA, the CDR3 is TGCGCCAGCAGTAGGGACAAAGCTTCCTATGGCTACACCTTC.

The chain has TRBV11-2 and TRBJ2-1; 7 nucleotides line up with TRBD2. J was trimmed by 4 bases and V by 2 bases; bases with no gene match: 5. Germline loops: CDR1 SGHAT, CDR2 FQNNGV. The CDR3 length is 15 residues. The CDR3 loop reads CASSLYSGQYNEQFF. For the CDR3, the DNA is TGTGCCAGCAGCTTATATAGCGGGCAGTACAATGAGCAGTTCTTC.

This clone was seen more than once but under ten times. The chain uses TRBV11-3 and TRBJ2-7, with TRBD2 matching 8 bases. Germline V gives CDR1 SGHNT, CDR2 YENEEA. Trimming removed 4 bases from V and 3 bases from J; junction bases left unmatched: 8. The CDR3 extends over 15 amino acids. This CDR3 reads CASSSSGLAHYEQYF. The DNA of the CDR3 is TGTGCCAGCAGCTCTTCAGGACTAGCCCACTACGAGCAGTACTTC.

The chain employs TRBV10-1 and TRBJ2-7; 8 bases map to TRBD2. Germline loops: CDR1 WNHNN, CDR2 SYGVQD (reference sequence). The CDR3 has 14 residues. V lost 2 bases to trimming and J lost 4 bases; unmatched junction nucleotides: 4. In DNA form, the CDR3 reads TGCGCCAGCAGTGAGACTAGCGGAATGTACGAGCAGTACTTC. It specifies CASSETSGMYEQYF.

As to this clone: An end of the junction differs from the germline gene, which may be a read error. This rearrangement joins TRBV10-1 to TRBJ1-1, with 7 nucleotides matching TRBD1. Germline-derived CDR1 and CDR2 are WNHNN and SYGVQD (reference sequence). The CDR3 sequence is 13 residues long. The CDR3 DNA reads TGCGCCAGCAGCCCACAGGGACAGACTGAACCCCTCTTT. It encodes CASSPQGQTEPLF.

CDR3 nucleotide sequence: TGTGCCAGCAGCTCCCACCTAGGCGGCAATGAGCAGTTCTTC. Amino acid sequence: CASSSHLGGNEQFF. V is TRBV7-9 and J is TRBJ2-1; unclear D gene. Trimming took off 4 bases at V and 6 bases at J, with 13 bases between the two ends. The CDR3 has 14 residues. CDR1 SEHNR and CDR2 FQNEAQ come from the germline V gene (reference sequence).

The genes are TRBV13 and TRBJ2-1; the D gene is possibly TRBD2 (6 bases). The CDR3 is made up of 14 amino acids. The V and J ends lost 7 bases and 1 base respectively, with 11 bases between them. Germline V gene sequence: CDR1 PRHDT, CDR2 FYEKMQ (reference sequence). In DNA, the CDR3 is TGTGCCAGCACTGCGGGGAGTTCCTACAATGAGCAGTTCTTC. Protein product: CASTAGSSYNEQFF. Drawing the rest from reference TRBV13 and TRBJ2-1, the complete variable domain is AAGVIQSPRHLIKEKRETATLKCYPIPRHDTVYWYQQGPGQDPQFLISFYEKMQSDKGSIPDRFSAQQFSDYHSELNMSSLELGDSALYFCASTAGSSYNEQFFGPGTRLTVL.

The CDR3 DNA is TGTGCCATGGCCCCCCCAGGGCGATCCTACGAGCAGTACTTC. Translated, it gives CAMAPPGRSYEQYF. V is TRBV10-3 and J is TRBJ2-7, with a possible D match to TRBD1 (5 bases). There are 14 residues in the CDR3. Germline V lookup: CDR1 ENHRY, CDR2 SYGVKD. V was clipped by 9 bases and J by 1 base, with 16 bases between them.

This clone showed up just once. This chain joins TRBV19 and TRBJ2-1; 12 positions agree with TRBD2. The CDR3 runs to 19 residues. Germline trimming cut 4 bases from V and 9 bases from J; bases unmatched to any gene: 19. CDR1 is LNHDA, CDR2 SQIVND, per germline (reference sequence). In DNA, the CDR3 is TGTGCCAGTAGTACCCAGTTTCTTCTTTCTAGCGGGAGGGCCAGTGAGCAGTTCTTC. It codes for CASSTQFLLSSGRASEQFF.

V is TRBV10-3 and J is TRBJ1-1; D gene uncertain. The CDR3 spans 14 residues. Germline V lookup: CDR1 ENHRY, CDR2 SYGVKD. Trimming pared 0 bases from V and 3 bases from J, leaving 8 bases between. The CDR3 DNA is TGTGCCATCAGTGAGTCCCGGGTAGACACTGAAGCTTTCTTT. This codes for CAISESRVDTEAFF.

The V call is TRBV6-2 or TRBV6-3, the J call TRBJ2-1, with D perhaps TRBD2 (6 bases). The V gene lost 5 bases and the J gene lost 3 bases, with 14 bases spanning the gap. This CDR3 has 15 residues. Germline V gives CDR1 MNHEY, CDR2 SVGEGT. The CDR3 sequence: CASSQAGGVYNEQFF. CDR3 DNA: TGTGCCAGCAGTCAAGCCGGCGGGGTCTACAATGAGCAGTTCTTC.

There are a few counts of this clone. V and J are TRBV6-5 and TRBJ2-7; D is possibly TRBD2 (6 bases). V was cut by 6 bases and J by 0 bases, with 12 bases left in between. The germline V gene has CDR1 MNHEY and CDR2 SVGAGI. CDR3 length equals 14 residues. In nucleotides, the CDR3 is TGTGCCAGCAGACGCGGGGAGAGCTCCTACGAGCAGTACTTC. As protein: CASRRGESSYEQYF.

V usage is TRBV30 and J usage is TRBJ1-2; TRBD1 matches at 8 bases. V dropped 5 bases and J dropped 3; count of bases not matched to a gene: 5. This CDR3 contains 13 residues. Germline V lookup: CDR1 GTSNPN, CDR2 SVGIG (reference sequence). CDR3 bases: TGTGCCTGGTCACAGGGGGTCGACTATGGCTACACCTTC. It codes for CAWSQGVDYGYTF.

This chain uses TRBV7-2 with TRBJ2-5, with D possibly matching TRBD2 (5 bases). CDR1 SGHTA and CDR2 FQGNSA come from the germline V gene. CDR3 length equals 13 residues. V was clipped by 6 bases and J by 2 bases, with 10 bases between them. Here the CDR3 reads CASRSRGQETQYF. CDR3 nucleotide sequence: TGTGCCAGCAGGAGCCGGGGACAAGAGACCCAGTACTTC.

The chain recombines TRBV28 with TRBJ2-5; 7 nucleotides match TRBD2. The V gene's germline CDR1 is MDHEN and CDR2 SYDVKM. The CDR3 consists of 10 residues. V trimming: 5 bases; J trimming: 12 bases; junction bases outside the gene matches: 3. The CDR3 DNA sequence: TGTGCCAGCAGTGGGACTAACGAGTACTTC. Translating gives CASSGTNEYF. Using reference TRBV28 and TRBJ2-5 for the parts outside the CDR3, the full variable domain is DVKVTQSSRYLVKRTGEKVFLECVQDMDHENMFWYRQDPGLGLRLIYFSYDVKMKEKGDIPEGYSVSREKKERFSLILESASTNQTSMYLCASSGTNEYFGPGTRLLVL.

Here the CDR3 DNA reads TGCGCCAGCAGCTTGTACGGTATGAACACTGAAGCTTTCTTT. Translating gives CASSLYGMNTEAFF. The chain links TRBV5-1 to TRBJ1-1, with D hard to call. CDR1 is SGHRS and CDR2 is YFSETQ in the germline V gene. There are 14 residues in the CDR3. The ends were cut back, 1 base at V and 0 bases at J, with 7 bases in the middle. Based on the CDR3 plus reference TRBV5-1 and TRBJ1-1, the full variable domain is KAGVTQTPRYLIKTRGQQVTLSCSPISGHRSVSWYQQTPGQGLQFLFEYFSETQRNKGNFPGRFSGRQFSNSRSEMNVSTLELGDSALYLCASSLYGMNTEAFFGQGTRLTVV.

The DNA for the CDR3 is TGCGCCAGCAGCCAAGAATTAAGGGACAACCGATATAGCAATCAGCCCCAGCATTTT. Translation gives CASSQELRDNRYSNQPQHF. The chain carries TRBV4-3 and TRBJ1-5, with D possibly matching TRBD1 (6 bases). The CDR3 runs to 19 residues. The V end was cut by 0 bases, the J end by 0 bases, with 18 bases between. Germline assignment: CDR1 LGHNA and CDR2 YSLEER.

The rearrangement links TRBV5-1 to TRBJ1-2; D possibly corresponds to TRBD1 (6 bases). The ends were cut back, 5 bases at V and 8 bases at J, with 13 bases in the middle. This CDR3 spans 12 amino acids. Germline lookup yields CDR1 SGHRS and CDR2 YFSETQ. In DNA form, the CDR3 reads TGCGCCAGCAGTTTAGGGACATTCGGCTACACCTTC. This codes for CASSLGTFGYTF.

V gene TRBV28 combines with J gene TRBJ1-1; no definite D call. The CDR3 sequence is 14 residues long. Germline CDR1 is MDHEN and CDR2 is SYDVKM. Deletions cut 1 base from V and 8 bases from J, with 14 bases between. CDR3 protein: CASSLSYGGEEAFF. Here the CDR3 DNA reads TGTGCCAGCAGTTTATCCTATGGCGGGGAAGAAGCTTTCTTT.

The chain couples TRBV14 to TRBJ1-5, with a possible D match to TRBD1 (5 bases). The V and J ends lost 0 bases and 11 bases respectively, with 11 bases between them. CDR3 size: 13 residues. CDR1 and CDR2 (germline): SGHDN, FVKESK. The CDR3 sequence is CASSQEREGTQHF. The CDR3 DNA sequence: TGTGCCAGCAGCCAAGAGAGGGAGGGGACCCAGCATTTT.

The chain couples TRBV7-9 to TRBJ2-1; 9 nucleotides match TRBD2. Germline loops: CDR1 SEHNR, CDR2 FQNEAQ (reference sequence). The CDR3 is 17 residues long. J gave up 4 bases and V 5 bases, and 12 bases lay outside the gene matches. The CDR3, as DNA: TGTGCCAGCAGCCTAGGAAGGATTAGCGGGAGTTACAATGAGCAGTTCTTC. Protein: CASSLGRISGSYNEQFF.

The CDR3 protein is CASSQEARGTEAFF. The DNA for the CDR3 is TGTGCCAGCAGCCAAGAGGCCAGGGGGACTGAAGCTTTCTTT. The V gene is TRBV14, the J gene TRBJ1-1; TRBD1 matches 7 bases. The V segment lost 0 bases and the J segment 5 bases; nucleotides outside the gene matches: 3. The germline gives CDR1 SGHDN, CDR2 FVKESK. The CDR3 runs to 14 residues.

The chain links TRBV2 to TRBJ2-7, with 8 bases matching TRBD1. Trimming at V came to 4 bases and at J to 1 base, leaving 3 bases not matched to a gene. The CDR3 runs to 14 residues. In germline, CDR1 is SNHLY, CDR2 FYNNEI. CDR3 sequence (DNA): TGTGCCAGCAGTGGCCGGGACAGGTCCTACGAGCAGTACTTC. Protein sequence: CASSGRDRSYEQYF.

This clone was counted between two and nine times. The CDR3 is CSVGGDRYHEQYF. The DNA for the CDR3 is TGCAGCGTTGGAGGTGACAGGTACCACGAGCAGTACTTC. The V call is TRBV29-1, the J call TRBJ2-7; a weak D match, TRBD1 (6 bases). The germline V gene encodes CDR1 SQVTM and CDR2 ANQGSEA. Trimming removed 4 bases at V and 5 bases at J, with 15 bases between. This CDR3 has 13 amino acids.